This is a list of T cell receptor beta chains from one sample in a study of blood T cell repertoires in COVID-19. Sequencing was performed with immunoSEQ multiplex PCR; in TCRdb, only in-frame clones are kept and a portion is missing. The sample lists 200,000 to 250,000 clones; around 85% were seen once. Material for sequencing was peripheral blood. All receptors derive from a human donor in a cohort sampled during active COVID-19. Both conserved end residues are part of each CDR3. A D gene is named only where the DNA matches it firmly. Only part of the rows carry a size: once, few, many, or a class if the clone is expanded.

15,TRBV7-9,TRBJ2-7,.,.,TGTGCCAGCAGCCCCCCAGTGGGGGGATCCTACGAGCAGTACTTC,CASSPPVGGSYEQYF
14,TRBV7-9,TRBJ2-1,.,.,TGTGCCAGCAGCTTAATAGCGGACTACAATGAGCAGTTCTTC,CASSLIADYNEQFF
14,TRBV19,TRBJ1-1,.,.,TGTGCCAGTAGTATTGTGGCAGGGAGGGCTGAAGCTTTCTTT,CASSIVAGRAEAFF
15,TRBV6-5,TRBJ1-1,TRBD1,.,TGTGCCAGCAGTCCGCCACAGGGGAGGAACACTGAAGCTTTCTTT,CASSPPQGRNTEAFF
14,TRBV7-2,TRBJ1-5,TRBD1,.,TGTGCCAGCAGCCCACAGGGGGGCAATCAGCCCCAGCATTTT,CASSPQGGNQPQHF
13,TRBV18,TRBJ2-1,.,.,TGTGCCAGCTCACAATCGGCCGCGGGTGAGCAGTTCTTC,CASSQSAAGEQFF
15,TRBV27,TRBJ2-7,TRBD1,few,TGTGCCAGCAGTTCCCCTCGACAGGGTTCCTACGAGCAGTACTTC,CASSSPRQGSYEQYF
12,TRBV7-2,TRBJ2-3,.,.,TGTGCCAGCAGCTTAGACAGGAATACGCAGTATTTT,CASSLDRNTQYF
16,TRBV19,TRBJ2-3,TRBD2,once,TGTGCCAGTAGTACGGGACTAGCGGTCTTCACAGATACGCAGTATTTT,CASSTGLAVFTDTQYF
13,TRBV6-5,TRBJ1-1,.,.,TGTGCCAGCAGTTACGGGGGGTACACTGAAGCTTTCTTT,CASSYGGYTEAFF
13,TRBV5-8,TRBJ2-1,.,.,TGTGCCAGCAGCTTGCAGGGGAACAATGAGCAGTTCTTC,CASSLQGNNEQFF
20,TRBV5-5,TRBJ2-1,.,.,TGTGCCAGCAGCGGATGGGGCAGGGGACGGTCTGGCGGCTCCTACAATGAGCAGTTCTTC,CASSGWGRGRSGGSYNEQFF
13,TRBV5-5,TRBJ2-1,.,.,TGTGCCAGCAGCTTGGAGCCTAATAATGAGCAGTTCTTC,CASSLEPNNEQFF
16,TRBV7-8,TRBJ1-3,.,.,TGTGCCAGCAGCCCCCAGAGGATGAGCTCTGGAAACACCATATATTTT,CASSPQRMSSGNTIYF
11,TRBV30,TRBJ2-1,TRBD2,.,TGTGCCTGGAGTCTAGCGGGAGGGCAGTTCTTC,CAWSLAGGQFF
19,TRBV9,TRBJ2-7,TRBD2,.,TGTGCCAGCAGCTCAGAAGGGGGACTAGCGGGATCGGGCATCCACGAGCAGTACTTC,CASSSEGGLAGSGIHEQYF
15,TRBV9,TRBJ2-2,.,.,TGTGCCAGCAGCGTAGCGGGGGAAAGGGCCGGGGAGCTGTTTTTT,CASSVAGERAGELFF
15,TRBV25-1,TRBJ2-2,.,.,TGTGCCAGCAGACCGACTCTGGCCTACACCGGGGAGCTGTTTTTT,CASRPTLAYTGELFF
16,TRBV7-6,TRBJ2-1,.,.,TGTGCCAGCAGCCCGAGGGGGGGTCCTAAAAGCCATGAGCAGTTCTTC,CASSPRGGPKSHEQFF
13,TRBV29-1,TRBJ2-5,.,.,TGCAGCGGGCGGGGACAGACCCAAGAGACCCAGTACTTC,CSGRGQTQETQYF